A single sample gave rise to the 22 T cell receptor beta chains below, sequenced in a study of blood T cell repertoires in COVID-19. Libraries were prepared by immunoSEQ multiplex PCR; TCRdb keeps only in-frame clonotypes and omits some of them. Found here are 400,000 or so clones, roughly 88% of them singletons; the top ten hold approximately 0.65%. Input material: PBMCs or T cells enriched from blood (not recorded which). These TCRs come from a man aged 18 to 29 who had recovered from COVID-19.

The chain uses TRBV1 and TRBJ1-4. TRBV1 is described as a pseudogene. This CDR3 has 17 residues. CDR3 in amino acids: CTSSPVGRILLNEKLFF. The CDR3 DNA follows: TGCACCAGCAGCCCCGTGGGGAGGATTCTCCTTAATGAAAAACTGTTTTTT.

Remarks on this clone: Additional DNA sequences in this sample encode the identical CDR3. V and J are TRBV2 and TRBJ1-5; D is perhaps TRBD1 (5 bases). The V and J ends lost 8 bases and 4 bases respectively, with 12 bases between them. Per the germline V gene, CDR1 is SNHLY and CDR2 is FYNNEI. CDR3 length: 13 residues. The CDR3 protein is CASRREGNQPQHF. For the CDR3, the DNA is TGTGCCAGCCGACGGGAGGGGAATCAGCCCCAGCATTTT.

The CDR3 nucleotides read TGTGCCAGCAGCCAAGATGGGCCGAACACTGAAGCTTTCTTT. The encoded protein is CASSQDGPNTEAFF. The chain couples TRBV3-1 (or the pseudogene TRBV3-2) to TRBJ1-1; D gene uncertain. Germline V CDR1 and CDR2: LGHDT, YNNKEL (reference sequence). CDR3 length: 14 amino acids. V was shortened by 0 bases and J by 1 base, with 6 bases between the two germline ends.

The chain couples TRBV7-3 to TRBJ2-3, with TRBD2 matching 9 bases. After removal of 4 bases from V and 4 bases from J, the junction contained 3 bases not matched to a gene. This CDR3 has 14 amino acids. The germline V gene has CDR1 SGHTA and CDR2 FQGTGA. The CDR3 DNA reads TGTGCCAGCAGCTCGACTAGCGGCGCAGATACGCAGTATTTT. Protein product: CASSSTSGADTQYF. Full variable domain (missing parts from reference TRBV7-3 and TRBJ2-3): GAGVSQTPSNKVTEKGKYVELRCDPISGHTALYWYRQSLGQGPEFLIYFQGTGAADDSGLPNDRFFAVRPEGSVSTLKIQRTERGDSAVYLCASSSTSGADTQYFGPGTRLTVL.

The V gene is TRBV14, the J gene TRBJ2-3; 14 bases align to TRBD2. The V gene's germline CDR1 is SGHDN and CDR2 FVKESK. The CDR3 totals 17 residues. V gave up 4 bases and J gave up 4 bases; unmatched junction bases: 7. CDR3 DNA sequence: TGTGCCAGCAGCCGTCTGGGACTAGCGGGAGCAGCAGATACGCAGTATTTT. Translated: CASSRLGLAGAADTQYF.

This sequence joins TRBV27 and TRBJ2-1; 8 nucleotides align to TRBD2. V gave up 6 bases and J gave up 4 bases; unmatched junction bases: 8. This CDR3 contains 15 residues. CDR1 is MNHEY, CDR2 SMNVEV, per germline (reference sequence). The CDR3 protein is CASSSPSGSYNEQFF. CDR3 DNA: TGTGCCAGCAGCTCTCCCAGCGGGAGTTACAATGAGCAGTTCTTC.

The genes are TRBV18 and TRBJ1-1, with TRBD1 matching 7 bases. This CDR3 is 13 amino acids long. The germline V gene has CDR1 KGHSH and CDR2 LQKENI. The V and J ends lost 2 bases and 7 bases, in that order; junction bases with no gene match: 4. Written as DNA, the CDR3 is TGTGCCAGCTCACCATCCAGGGGGTTTGAAGCTTTCTTT. It specifies CASSPSRGFEAFF.

The genes are TRBV12-3 or TRBV12-4 and TRBJ1-1; the D is unclear. The V end was cut by 3 bases, the J end by 4 bases, with 6 bases between. There are 12 residues in the CDR3. CDR3 protein: CASSLRFTEAFF. The CDR3 nucleotides are TGTGCCAGCAGTTTGAGGTTCACTGAAGCTTTCTTT.

The chain recombines TRBV19 with TRBJ1-3, with TRBD1 matching over 8 bases. The germline gives CDR1 LNHDA, CDR2 SQIVND (reference sequence). The CDR3 covers 17 residues. The V segment lost 5 bases and the J segment 0 bases; nucleotides outside the gene matches: 9. Written as DNA, the CDR3 is TGTGCCAGTAGTGCGGGACAGGCGGCCTTCTCTGGAAACACCATATATTTT. Protein sequence: CASSAGQAAFSGNTIYF. Full variable domain (rest looked up from reference TRBV19 and TRBJ1-3): DGGITQSPKYLFRKEGQNVTLSCEQNLNHDAMYWYRQDPGQGLRLIYYSQIVNDFQKGDIAEGYSVSREKKESFPLTVTSAQKNPTAFYLCASSAGQAAFSGNTIYFGEGSWLTVV.

CDR3 DNA: TGCGCCAGCAGTACCGGGGAAAATCAGCCCCAGCATTTT. Translating it yields CASSTGENQPQHF. The chain combines TRBV10-1 with TRBJ1-5; D unclear. This CDR3 contains 13 residues. Trimming removed 5 bases at V and 4 bases at J, with 9 bases between. Germline-derived CDR1 and CDR2 are WNHNN and SYGVQD (reference sequence).

The chain couples TRBV2 to TRBJ1-4, with D tentatively TRBD1 (5 bases). Looked up from germline, CDR1 is SNHLY and CDR2 is FYNNEI. The CDR3 runs to 15 residues. Trimming pared 2 bases from V and 7 bases from J, leaving 14 bases between. CDR3 DNA sequence: TGTGCCAGCAGTGAATGGAAGGGGCGCGTTGAAAAACTGTTTTTT. The encoded protein is CASSEWKGRVEKLFF. Full variable domain (missing parts from reference TRBV2 and TRBJ1-4): EPEVTQTPSHQVTQMGQEVILRCVPISNHLYFYWYRQILGQKVEFLVSFYNNEISEKSEIFDDQFSVERPDGSNFTLKIRSTKLEDSAMYFCASSEWKGRVEKLFFGSGTQLSVL.

V is TRBV20-1 and J is TRBJ2-1; possible D gene TRBD2, 5 bases. The CDR3 runs 15 residues. Trimming pared 3 bases from V and 7 bases from J, leaving 19 bases between. CDR1 is DFQATT, CDR2 SNEGSKA, per germline (reference sequence). The CDR3: CSASSAEVKRNEQFF. The CDR3, as DNA: TGCAGTGCTAGTTCAGCGGAGGTCAAACGAAATGAGCAGTTCTTC.

The chain has TRBV18 and TRBJ1-1; maybe TRBD1 (6 bases). The CDR3 covers 13 residues. Germline CDR1 and CDR2: KGHSH and LQKENI. V dropped 1 base and J dropped 11 bases, with 14 bases sitting between them. The CDR3 region is CASSPRQGSGAFF. DNA of the CDR3: TGTGCCAGCTCACCACGGCAGGGGTCTGGGGCTTTCTTT.

The chain links TRBV6-6 to TRBJ2-1, with 7 bases aligning to TRBD2. The CDR3 has 17 residues. Losses at the gene ends were 5 bases for V and 5 bases for J; bases not matched to a gene: 15. The germline CDR1 and CDR2 sequences are MNHNY and SVGAGI (reference sequence). The DNA of the CDR3 is TGTGCCAGCAGTCCGGCGGGAGAAGTTGTAGTGGACAATGAGCAGTTCTTC. Amino acids: CASSPAGEVVVDNEQFF.

This clone occurred once. The chain recombines TRBV7-6 with TRBJ2-7, with 7 bases fitting TRBD1. Unmatched junction bases numbered 7, after V lost 5 bases and J lost 3 bases. Germline V gene lookup returns CDR1 SGHVS and CDR2 FNYEAQ. The CDR3 consists of 14 residues. CDR3 nucleotide sequence: TGTGCCAGCAGCCCCCCGGGACAGTACTACGAGCAGTACTTC. Protein: CASSPPGQYYEQYF.

The rearrangement joins TRBV6-5 to TRBJ2-5; 8 nucleotides agree with TRBD1. V was pared by 8 bases and J by 4 bases, with 6 bases of the junction left unmatched. The CDR3 is 13 residues long. CDR1 and CDR2 from the germline V gene are MNHEY and SVGAGI. The chain's CDR3 is CASWQGAGETQYF. CDR3 coding DNA: TGTGCCAGCTGGCAGGGGGCGGGAGAGACCCAGTACTTC.

The rearrangement joins TRBV19 to TRBJ2-1; 8 positions agree with TRBD1. The CDR3 extends over 14 amino acids. CDR1 LNHDA and CDR2 SQIVND come from the germline V gene (reference sequence). Unmatched junction bases numbered 9, after V lost 5 bases and J lost 9 bases. The chain's CDR3 is CASSPTVDRVEQFF. Written as DNA, the CDR3 is TGTGCCAGTAGTCCTACCGTGGACAGGGTTGAGCAGTTCTTC.

The V and J genes are TRBV7-3 and TRBJ1-1; 9 bases agree with TRBD1. From germline, CDR1 is SGHTA and CDR2 FQGTGA. CDR3 size: 13 residues. Unmatched junction bases numbered 4, after V lost 5 bases and J lost 6 bases. The CDR3 loop reads CASSHTGGSEAFF. The CDR3, as DNA: TGTGCCAGCAGCCATACAGGGGGCTCTGAAGCTTTCTTT. The variable domain in full, completed from reference TRBV7-3 and TRBJ1-1, reads GAGVSQTPSNKVTEKGKYVELRCDPISGHTALYWYRQSLGQGPEFLIYFQGTGAADDSGLPNDRFFAVRPEGSVSTLKIQRTERGDSAVYLCASSHTGGSEAFFGQGTRLTVV.

CDR3 nucleotide sequence: TGCGCCAGCAGCTTGTTCCCGGGACAGGGGACGGAGGAACAGGCCGGGGAGCTGTTTTTT. It specifies CASSLFPGQGTEEQAGELFF. The V and J genes are TRBV5-1 and TRBJ2-2, with 10 bases lining up with TRBD1. Per germline, CDR1 SGHRS and CDR2 YFSETQ. There are 20 residues in the CDR3. The V segment lost 1 base and the J segment 6 bases; nucleotides outside the gene matches: 18. The variable domain in full, completed from reference TRBV5-1 and TRBJ2-2, reads KAGVTQTPRYLIKTRGQQVTLSCSPISGHRSVSWYQQTPGQGLQFLFEYFSETQRNKGNFPGRFSGRQFSNSRSEMNVSTLELGDSALYLCASSLFPGQGTEEQAGELFFGEGSRLTVL.

The sample holds a few counts of this clone. The chain couples TRBV3-1 (or the pseudogene TRBV3-2) to TRBJ1-6; D may be TRBD1 (5 bases). CDR1 LGHDT and CDR2 YNNKEL come from the germline V gene (reference sequence). This CDR3 comprises 16 residues. V lost 6 bases and J 0 bases, leaving 12 bases between the germline ends. The CDR3 here is CASSRRGGSYNSPLHF. CDR3 bases: TGTGCCAGCAGTCGACGCGGGGGCTCCTATAATTCACCCCTCCACTTT.

The chain carries TRBV6-5 and TRBJ1-3; D gene unclear. The CDR3 is 15 residues long. Trimming cost V 7 bases and J 1 base, with 14 bases left between them. Germline V gene sequence: CDR1 MNHEY, CDR2 SVGAGI. CDR3 in amino acids: CASISKRSSGNTIYF. Here the CDR3 DNA reads TGTGCCAGCATTTCAAAGAGGTCATCTGGAAACACCATATATTTT.

The V gene is TRBV6-5, the J gene TRBJ2-2, with D uncertain. The germline gives CDR1 MNHEY, CDR2 SVGAGI. CDR3 size: 15 residues. Trimming left V 2 bases short and J 1 base short, with 8 bases between. The CDR3 spells CASSYVPMNTGELFF. Here the CDR3 DNA reads TGTGCCAGCAGTTACGTACCTATGAACACCGGGGAGCTGTTTTTT.